A single TCR beta chain is shown here with its context. This entry belongs to a study of shared clonotypes between healthy human individuals. TCRdb's table, derived via immunoSEQ multiplex PCR, lists solely in-frame clones and lacks some. The repertoire holds 330,000 or so clones, around 67% seen once, with about 9.3% in the top ten. CDR1 is SGHNT, CDR2 YYREEE, per germline (reference sequence). J gave up 6 bases and V 2 bases, and 5 bases lay outside the gene matches. The CDR3 loop spans 16 amino acids. A split of CD4+ cells into CD45RA+ naive and CD45RA-negative memory subsets was performed. This sequence was found in a young man in good health. This chain joins TRBV5-4 and TRBJ2-1; TRBD2 matches 13 bases. Input material: memory CD4+ T cells sorted from blood. Subset here: CD45RA-negative fraction. This chain's CDR3 is CASSLAGTSGANEQFF. The CDR3 region has the DNA TGTGCCAGCAGCTTAGCCGGGACTAGCGGGGCCAATGAGCAGTTCTTC. The entire variable domain, with the rest obtained from reference TRBV5-4 and TRBJ2-1, is as follows: ETGVTQSPTHLIKTRGQQVTLRCSSQSGHNTVSWYQQALGQGPQFIFQYYREEENGRGNFPPRFSGLQFPNYSSELNVNALELDDSALYLCASSLAGTSGANEQFFGPGTRLTVL.